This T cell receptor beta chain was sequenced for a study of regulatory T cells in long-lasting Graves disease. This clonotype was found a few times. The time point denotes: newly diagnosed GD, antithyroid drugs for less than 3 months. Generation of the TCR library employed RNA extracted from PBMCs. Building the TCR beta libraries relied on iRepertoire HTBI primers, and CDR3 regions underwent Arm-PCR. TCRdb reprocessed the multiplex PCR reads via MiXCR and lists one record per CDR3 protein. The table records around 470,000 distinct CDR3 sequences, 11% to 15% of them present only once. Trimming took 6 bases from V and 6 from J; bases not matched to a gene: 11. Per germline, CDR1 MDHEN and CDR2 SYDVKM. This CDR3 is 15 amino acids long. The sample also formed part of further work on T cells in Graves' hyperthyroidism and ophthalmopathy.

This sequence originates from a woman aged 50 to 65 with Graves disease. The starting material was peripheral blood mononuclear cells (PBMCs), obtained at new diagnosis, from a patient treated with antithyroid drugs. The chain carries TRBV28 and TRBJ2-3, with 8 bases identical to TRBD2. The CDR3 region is CASSTSGPTRDTQYF. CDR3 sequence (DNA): TGTGCCAGCAGCACTAGCGGCCCCACTAGGGATACGCAGTATTTT.